The clone carrying this TCR beta chain was detected only once. Its cognate antigen is unknown. This sample was included in a study of regulatory and conventional T cells in RAG deficiency. Study-level points and caveats: Patient subsets had shorter CDR3s; Omenn Treg-Tconv overlap exceeded 85%. Treg unique TCR beta sequences were approximately 100-fold fewer in Omenn syndrome and CID/AS patients than controls. These Omenn syndrome Treg sorts may hold peripherally activated cells instead.

Sequenced by immunoSEQ multiplex PCR; TCRdb stores in-frame clones only, minus some. Of around 30,000 clones listed, 89% are singletons. These data also formed part of another study, on regulatory T cells. That paper states: The primer mix had 52 TRBV and 13 TRBJ primers.

What was sequenced was CD8+ T cells sorted from blood. The TCR sequence derives from a human donor in good health.

The chain's CDR3 is CSVGSDTYGYTF. CDR3 bases: TGCAGCGTTGGGTCAGATACCTATGGCTACACCTTC. The V and J genes are TRBV29-1 and TRBJ1-2, with unresolved D. The germline CDR1 and CDR2 sequences are SQVTM and ANQGSEA. This CDR3 comprises 12 residues. Trimming cost V 4 bases and J 4 bases, with 10 bases left between them.